Shown below are 24 T cell receptor beta chains from a single sample sequenced in a study of blood T cell repertoires in COVID-19. This table comes from immunoSEQ multiplex PCR, and its TCRdb copy is limited to in-frame clones, with some not included. The data show 190,000 or so clones, roughly 90% seen once. Sequenced sample: PBMCs or T cells enriched from blood (not recorded which). Every receptor here comes from a woman under 40 who had recovered from COVID-19.

The rearrangement uses TRBV5-1 and TRBJ2-3; 13 bases are a match to TRBD2. Germline V gives CDR1 SGHRS, CDR2 YFSETQ. J gave up 6 bases and V 2 bases, and 3 bases lay outside the gene matches. This CDR3 comprises 15 residues. CDR3 nucleotides: TGCGCCAGCAGCTTAGGGACTAGCGGGGCTGATACGCAGTATTTT. It yields the protein CASSLGTSGADTQYF. Filled out from reference TRBV5-1 and TRBJ2-3, the complete variable domain reads KAGVTQTPRYLIKTRGQQVTLSCSPISGHRSVSWYQQTPGQGLQFLFEYFSETQRNKGNFPGRFSGRQFSNSRSEMNVSTLELGDSALYLCASSLGTSGADTQYFGPGTRLTVL.

The V call is TRBV7-9, the J call TRBJ1-1; 7 nucleotides line up with TRBD1. With 4 bases clipped from V and 3 bases from J, the junction kept 8 bases outside the gene matches. The CDR3 contains 15 residues. The germline gives CDR1 SEHNR, CDR2 FQNEAQ (reference sequence). CDR3 in amino acids: CASSSSDREDTEAFF. The CDR3 bases are TGTGCCAGCAGCTCGTCCGACAGGGAGGACACTGAAGCTTTCTTT.

This chain links TRBV19 with TRBJ2-4; D gene unclear. Germline V gives CDR1 LNHDA, CDR2 SQIVND (reference sequence). This CDR3 region has 13 residues. The germline V and J ends were trimmed by 0 bases and 7 bases, with 7 bases remaining between them. In DNA form, the CDR3 reads TGTGCCAGTAGTATAGATATTCGGAACATTCAGTACTTC. This gives the protein CASSIDIRNIQYF.

The rearrangement links TRBV6-5 to TRBJ1-2; perhaps TRBD1 as D (6 bases). The CDR3 consists of 15 residues. The V end lost 4 bases, the J end lost 2 bases, and 14 bases lay between the germline ends. Germline V lookup: CDR1 MNHEY, CDR2 SVGAGI. The CDR3 DNA follows: TGTGCCAGCAGTTCCCCAACAGGGACCAACTATGGCTACACCTTC. The encoded protein is CASSSPTGTNYGYTF.

This clone was seen only once. The J gene is TRBJ2-3, the V gene TRBV27; perhaps TRBD2 as D (6 bases). The germline CDR1 and CDR2 sequences are MNHEY and SMNVEV (reference sequence). There are 16 residues in the CDR3. With 5 bases removed from V and 2 bases from J, the gap between germline ends came to 17 bases. The CDR3 bases are TGTGCCAGCAGTGTGATAGCGCGGGAACTCACAGATACGCAGTATTTT. Amino acids: CASSVIARELTDTQYF.

The chain uses TRBV11-3 and TRBJ2-5; perhaps TRBD2 as D (6 bases). The germline CDR1 and CDR2 sequences are SGHNT and YENEEA. The CDR3 is made up of 16 amino acids. V was trimmed by 1 base and J by 2 bases, leaving 14 bases between them. The CDR3 DNA is TGTGCCAGCAGCTTAGGACCTCTAGCGCCACAAGAGACCCAGTACTTC. Its protein product is CASSLGPLAPQETQYF. Full variable domain (missing parts from reference TRBV11-3 and TRBJ2-5): EAGVVQSPRYKIIEKKQPVAFWCNPISGHNTLYWYLQNLGQGPELLIRYENEEAVDDSQLPKDRFSAERLKGVDSTLKIQPAELGDSAVYLCASSLGPLAPQETQYFGPGTRLLVL.

The chain employs TRBV7-9 and TRBJ1-1, with TRBD1 matching 7 bases. Trimming removed 4 bases from V and 4 bases from J; junction bases left unmatched: 6. The CDR3 is 14 amino acids. CDR1 and CDR2 (germline): SEHNR, FQNEAQ (reference sequence). The DNA for the CDR3 is TGTGCCAGCAGCTCCCACAACAGGGGCACTGAAGCTTTCTTT. Translation: CASSSHNRGTEAFF.

For this clone: A junction boundary mismatches the germline segment, possibly from a read error. The genes are TRBV29-1 and TRBJ2-3; tentatively, D is TRBD2 (6 bases). CDR1 is SQVTM, CDR2 ANQGSEA, per germline. This CDR3 is 14 amino acids long. The DNA for the CDR3 is TGCAGCGTCGAAGGAGGGTCTAGCACAGATACGCAGTATTTT. Amino acid sequence: CSVEGGSSTDTQYF.

DNA of the CDR3: TGTGCCTATTCCAAGGCGGGGAATCAGCCCCAGCATTTT. Translated, it gives CAYSKAGNQPQHF. J is TRBJ1-5 and V is TRBV30, with D unclear. The CDR3 is 13 residues long. Between the trimmed V and J ends, which lost 7 bases and 4 bases, there was a span of 14 bases. Germline V gene data show CDR1 as GTSNPN and CDR2 as SVGIG (reference sequence).

The chain couples TRBV24-1 to TRBJ2-5, with 9 bases identical to TRBD1. Per germline, CDR1 KGHDR and CDR2 SFDVKD. This CDR3 spans 15 amino acids. Germline trimming cut 4 bases from V and 2 bases from J; bases unmatched to any gene: 4. CDR3 sequence: CATSDYGQGQETQYF. The CDR3 nucleotides read TGTGCCACCAGTGACTACGGACAGGGGCAAGAGACCCAGTACTTC.

V gene TRBV29-1 combines with J gene TRBJ2-7; the match to TRBD2 covers 10 bases. The V segment lost 5 bases and the J segment 3 bases; nucleotides outside the gene matches: 10. Germline V gene lookup returns CDR1 SQVTM and CDR2 ANQGSEA. CDR3 length equals 15 residues. CDR3 loop: CSVLPPGLAYYEQYF. CDR3 nucleotide sequence: TGCAGCGTTCTTCCGCCGGGACTAGCGTACTACGAGCAGTACTTC.

Only a few counts were recorded for this clone. The J gene is TRBJ2-2, the V gene TRBV30; 13 bases align to TRBD2. Germline assignment: CDR1 GTSNPN and CDR2 SVGIG (reference sequence). V shed 3 bases, J shed 7 bases, and the junction held 5 bases outside the gene matches. The CDR3 has 15 amino acids. As DNA, the CDR3 is TGTGCCTGGAGCCGGACTAGCGGGGGTATCGGGGAGCTGTTTTTT. Translation gives CAWSRTSGGIGELFF.

The CDR3, as DNA: TGTGCCACCAGCAGAGGAATCGGACAGGGGGTCACAGATACGCAGTATTTT. Protein product: CATSRGIGQGVTDTQYF. The chain joins TRBV15 to TRBJ2-3, with 10 bases aligning to TRBD1. The CDR3 covers 17 residues. Germline V gene lookup returns CDR1 LNHNV and CDR2 YYDKDF (reference sequence). Germline trimming cut 1 base from V and 2 bases from J; bases unmatched to any gene: 6.

The chain recombines TRBV7-9 with TRBJ2-2, with a tentative D call TRBD2 (5 bases). This CDR3 region has 14 residues. The V gene's germline CDR1 is SEHNR and CDR2 FQNEAQ (reference sequence). Trimming removed 10 bases at V and 3 bases at J, with 15 bases between. The CDR3 reads CATLARRDTGELFF. CDR3 nucleotide sequence: TGTGCCACCCTGGCCCGGCGGGACACCGGGGAGCTGTTTTTT.

This chain links TRBV6-1 with TRBJ1-6; D remains ambiguous. Trimming cost V 2 bases and J 6 bases, with 11 bases left between them. Germline V gives CDR1 MNHNS, CDR2 SASEGT. The CDR3 runs to 15 residues. The CDR3 loop reads CASSEFLGSNSPLHF. CDR3 coding DNA: TGTGCCAGCAGTGAATTCCTAGGTAGTAATTCACCCCTCCACTTT.

The V gene is TRBV2, the J gene TRBJ2-3; TRBD1 agrees at 8 bases. The CDR3 totals 14 residues. CDR1 is SNHLY and CDR2 is FYNNEI in the germline V gene. Trimming cost V 6 bases and J 5 bases; bases outside gene matches: 7. CDR3 protein: CASRATGVGDTQYF. CDR3 nucleotides: TGTGCCAGCAGGGCGACAGGGGTCGGAGATACGCAGTATTTT.

This clone was observed a single time. J is TRBJ2-5 and V is TRBV4-3; TRBD2 agrees at 16 bases. V was pared by 4 bases and J by 5 bases, with 1 base of the junction left unmatched. Germline V gene lookup returns CDR1 LGHNA and CDR2 YSLEER. CDR3 length: 15 residues. The DNA of the CDR3 is TGCGCCAGCAGCCGGGGACTAGCGGGAGGGGAGACCCAGTACTTC. Translating it yields CASSRGLAGGETQYF.

This clone appeared a few times. The gene calls are TRBV9 and TRBJ2-2; 9 positions agree with TRBD2. The CDR3 spans 16 residues. Germline assignment: CDR1 SGDLS and CDR2 YYNGEE. The V and J ends lost 0 bases and 6 bases, in that order; junction bases with no gene match: 6. This CDR3 is CASSVVGSGSPGELFF. The CDR3 nucleotides read TGTGCCAGCAGCGTAGTTGGTAGCGGGAGCCCCGGGGAGCTGTTTTTT.

J is TRBJ2-5 and V is TRBV3-1 (or the pseudogene TRBV3-2); maybe TRBD1 (6 bases). V was shortened by 2 bases and J by 3 bases, with 16 bases between the two germline ends. Per germline, CDR1 LGHDT and CDR2 YNNKEL (reference sequence). The CDR3 length is 16 residues. The CDR3, as DNA: TGTGCCAGCAGCCAATTCCCATCCGGGACAAAAGAGACCCAGTACTTC. This translates into CASSQFPSGTKETQYF.

The rearrangement joins TRBV5-4 to TRBJ2-7; D not certain. Germline CDR1 SGHNT, CDR2 YYREEE (reference sequence). This CDR3 contains 15 residues. V lost 4 bases to trimming and J lost 1 base, with 15 bases between them. CDR3 nucleotides: TGTGCCAGCAGCCTCAGCAAGACTTCTTCCTACGAGCAGTACTTC. This codes for CASSLSKTSSYEQYF.

The genes are TRBV4-2 and TRBJ1-1, with 10 bases matching TRBD1. V shed 4 bases and J 0 bases; nucleotides not matched to a gene: 11. Per germline, CDR1 LGHNA and CDR2 YNFKEQ. This CDR3 spans 18 amino acids. This chain's CDR3 is CASSLSGTGDVMNTEAFF. Here the CDR3 DNA reads TGTGCCAGCAGCCTATCTGGGACAGGGGACGTCATGAACACTGAAGCTTTCTTT.

Concerning this clone: This sample includes further DNA sequences coding for the same CDR3. The chain is built from TRBV7-2 and TRBJ1-2; D not resolved. The CDR3 consists of 13 residues. Germline V gene data show CDR1 as SGHTA and CDR2 as FQGNSA. With 4 bases removed from V and 2 bases from J, the gap between germline ends came to 8 bases. CDR3 DNA: TGTGCCAGCAGCTCCCGGGTCAACTATGGCTACACCTTC. It specifies CASSSRVNYGYTF.

The rearrangement links TRBV7-8 to TRBJ1-5; tentatively, D is TRBD1 (6 bases). The ends were cut back, 0 bases at V and 7 bases at J, with 13 bases in the middle. CDR1 SGHVS and CDR2 FQNEAQ come from the germline V gene. The CDR3 runs 15 residues. The CDR3 nucleotides are TGTGCCAGCAGCTTAGCCAGGGGAAGCGACCAGCCCCAGCATTTT. As protein: CASSLARGSDQPQHF.

The rearrangement joins TRBV6-2 or TRBV6-3 to TRBJ2-1; TRBD2 aligns across 12 bases. Trimming cost V 5 bases and J 8 bases; bases outside gene matches: 10. Germline CDR1 reads MNHEY; CDR2 reads SVGEGT. The CDR3 consists of 16 residues. Here the CDR3 DNA reads TGTGCCAGCAGTCCGCGACTAGCGGGAGTTGGAGATGAGCAGTTCTTC. As protein: CASSPRLAGVGDEQFF.